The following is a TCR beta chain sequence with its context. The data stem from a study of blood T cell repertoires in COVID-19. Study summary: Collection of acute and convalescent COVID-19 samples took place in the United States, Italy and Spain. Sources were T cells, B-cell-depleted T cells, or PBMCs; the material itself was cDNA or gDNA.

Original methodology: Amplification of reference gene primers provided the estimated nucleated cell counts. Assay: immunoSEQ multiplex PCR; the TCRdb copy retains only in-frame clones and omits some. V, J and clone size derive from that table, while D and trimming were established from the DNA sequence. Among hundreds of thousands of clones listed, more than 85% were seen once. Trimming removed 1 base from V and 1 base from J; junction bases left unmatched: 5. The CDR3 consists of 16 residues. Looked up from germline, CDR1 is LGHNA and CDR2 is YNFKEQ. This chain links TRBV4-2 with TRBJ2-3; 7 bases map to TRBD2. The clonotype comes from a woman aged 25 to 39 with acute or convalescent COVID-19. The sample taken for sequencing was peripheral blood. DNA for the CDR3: TGTGCCAGCAGCCAAGGTTGGGAGGGTGGCACAGATACGCAGTATTTT. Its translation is CASSQGWEGGTDTQYF.